This T cell receptor beta chain was sequenced during a study of OX40 agonist ivuxolimab in advanced cancers. About the research overall: A male proportion of more than 75% was recorded, with mean age roughly 62 years and range about 20 to 85. The study's findings and limits: At doses 0.1 to 3.0 mg/kg, CD4+ and CD8+ clones expanded. Expanded peripheral T-cell antigen specificity went undetermined.

The ends were cut back, 5 bases at V and 1 base at J, with 8 bases in the middle. Per germline, CDR1 SEHNR and CDR2 FQNEAQ (reference sequence). This CDR3 region has 13 residues. Repertoires were generated with immunoSEQ multiplex PCR, while TCRdb's copy carries only in-frame clones and drops some. The repertoire holds about 58,000 clones, with approximately 91% as singletons. Sampling of blood occurred at baseline, cycle 4 day 1, and cycle 7 day 1. Note on this clone: What it binds is unknown. The sample has other DNA sequences that encode this CDR3 too.

The origin of this receptor is an adult with an advanced solid tumor such as melanoma, head and neck, liver or kidney cancer. This sample comprised CD4+ or CD8+ T cells sorted from blood, obtained in a trial of the OX40 agonist ivuxolimab. The chain has TRBV7-9 and TRBJ1-1; D remains ambiguous. CDR3 sequence: CASSPTANTEAFF. DNA for the CDR3: TGTGCCAGCAGCCCTACAGCGAACACTGAAGCTTTCTTT.